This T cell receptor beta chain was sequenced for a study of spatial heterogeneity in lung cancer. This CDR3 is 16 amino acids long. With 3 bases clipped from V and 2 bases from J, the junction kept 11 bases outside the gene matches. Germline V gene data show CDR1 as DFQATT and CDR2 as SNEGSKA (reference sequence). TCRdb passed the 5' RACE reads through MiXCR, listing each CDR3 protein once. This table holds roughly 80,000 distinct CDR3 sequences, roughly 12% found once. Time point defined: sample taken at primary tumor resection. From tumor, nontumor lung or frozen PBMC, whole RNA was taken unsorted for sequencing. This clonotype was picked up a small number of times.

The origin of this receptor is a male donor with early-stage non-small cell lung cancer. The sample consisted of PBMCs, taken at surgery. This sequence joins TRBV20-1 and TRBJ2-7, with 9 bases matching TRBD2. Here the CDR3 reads CSARAAGTSPAYEQYF. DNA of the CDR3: TGCAGTGCTAGGGCTGCCGGGACTAGCCCGGCCTACGAGCAGTACTTC.